The 9 T cell receptor beta chains in this list originate from one sample, sequenced in a study of blood T cell repertoires in COVID-19. The repertoire was sequenced with immunoSEQ multiplex PCR; TCRdb's copy has only in-frame clones and lacks some. The data contain approximately 210,000 clones, over 75% of them singletons. The sequenced material came from peripheral blood. All receptors come from a woman aged 40 to 50 with acute or convalescent COVID-19.

J is TRBJ1-1 and V is TRBV30; D not resolved. The V gene's germline CDR1 is GTSNPN and CDR2 SVGIG (reference sequence). This CDR3 has 12 residues. Trimming removed 4 bases at V and 5 bases at J, with 11 bases between. CDR3 in amino acids: CAWNSPTTEAFF. CDR3 bases: TGTGCCTGGAATAGCCCTACGACTGAAGCTTTCTTT. The full variable domain, in which reference TRBV30 and TRBJ1-1 provide the parts outside the CDR3, is SQTIHQWPATLVQPVGSPLSLECTVEGTSNPNLYWYRQAAGRGLQLLFYSVGIGQISSEVPQNLSASRPQDRQFILSSKKLLLSDSGFYLCAWNSPTTEAFFGQGTRLTVV.

The chain has TRBV13 and TRBJ1-1, with D perhaps TRBD1 (6 bases). The germline V gene encodes CDR1 PRHDT and CDR2 FYEKMQ (reference sequence). Trimming pared 0 bases from V and 2 bases from J, leaving 10 bases between. This CDR3 has 15 residues. The CDR3: CASSLGRGQNTEAFF. The CDR3 DNA reads as TGTGCCAGCAGCTTAGGACGGGGACAAAACACTGAAGCTTTCTTT.

CDR3 loop: CASSRGLINTEAFF. CDR3 nucleotide sequence: TGTGCCAGCAGCCGGGGACTGATAAACACTGAAGCTTTCTTT. The rearrangement joins TRBV11-1 to TRBJ1-1; tentative D call: TRBD1 (5 bases). Germline values: CDR1 SGHAT, CDR2 FQDESV (reference sequence). CDR3 length: 14 amino acids. With 5 bases removed from V and 2 bases from J, the gap between germline ends came to 12 bases.

The chain links TRBV10-2 to TRBJ2-1, with a tentative D call TRBD2 (7 bases). Germline values: CDR1 WSHSY, CDR2 SAAADI. The CDR3 has 16 residues. With 10 bases removed from V and 0 bases from J, the gap between germline ends came to 19 bases. The DNA of the CDR3 is TGCGCCACCCTGGGGGGGGCCACGAGCTCCTACAATGAGCAGTTCTTC. This gives the protein CATLGGATSSYNEQFF.

This sequence joins TRBV29-1 and TRBJ1-1; unclear D gene. The CDR3 totals 10 residues. Trimming took 3 bases from V and 7 from J, leaving 6 bases between them. In germline, CDR1 is SQVTM, CDR2 ANQGSEA. The chain's CDR3 is CSVERVEAFF. Here the CDR3 DNA reads TGCAGCGTTGAGAGGGTTGAAGCTTTCTTT.

The CDR3 coding sequence is TGTGCCAGCGGGCGACAGTCGGAAGCTTTCTTT. Amino acid sequence: CASGRQSEAFF. This rearrangement joins TRBV12-3 or TRBV12-4 to TRBJ1-1, with D possibly matching TRBD1 (5 bases). V lost 8 bases and J 8 bases, leaving 12 bases between the germline ends. This CDR3 is 11 amino acids long.

The chain joins TRBV2 to TRBJ2-5; D perhaps matches TRBD1 (5 bases). This CDR3 comprises 12 residues. V gave up 4 bases and J gave up 3 bases, with 6 bases separating them. Germline-derived CDR1 and CDR2 are SNHLY and FYNNEI. CDR3 residues: CASSVTEETQYF. CDR3 sequence (DNA): TGTGCCAGCAGTGTGACAGAAGAGACCCAGTACTTC.

J is TRBJ2-7 and V is TRBV11-2; the match to TRBD2 covers 8 bases. Losses at the gene ends were 3 bases for V and 3 bases for J; bases not matched to a gene: 7. There are 15 residues in the CDR3. Germline V gene lookup returns CDR1 SGHAT and CDR2 FQNNGV. The CDR3 protein is CASSLGRGANYEQYV. The CDR3 region has the DNA TGTGCCAGCAGCTTGGGGCGGGGGGCAAACTACGAGCAGTACGTC.

This chain uses TRBV5-6 with TRBJ2-3; 8 nucleotides agree with TRBD2. Germline values: CDR1 SGHDT, CDR2 YYEEEE. The CDR3 has 13 residues. Losses at the gene ends were 4 bases for V and 7 bases for J; bases not matched to a gene: 5. CDR3 sequence: CASSETSGNTQYF. The CDR3, as DNA: TGTGCCAGCAGCGAAACTAGCGGCAATACGCAGTATTTT.